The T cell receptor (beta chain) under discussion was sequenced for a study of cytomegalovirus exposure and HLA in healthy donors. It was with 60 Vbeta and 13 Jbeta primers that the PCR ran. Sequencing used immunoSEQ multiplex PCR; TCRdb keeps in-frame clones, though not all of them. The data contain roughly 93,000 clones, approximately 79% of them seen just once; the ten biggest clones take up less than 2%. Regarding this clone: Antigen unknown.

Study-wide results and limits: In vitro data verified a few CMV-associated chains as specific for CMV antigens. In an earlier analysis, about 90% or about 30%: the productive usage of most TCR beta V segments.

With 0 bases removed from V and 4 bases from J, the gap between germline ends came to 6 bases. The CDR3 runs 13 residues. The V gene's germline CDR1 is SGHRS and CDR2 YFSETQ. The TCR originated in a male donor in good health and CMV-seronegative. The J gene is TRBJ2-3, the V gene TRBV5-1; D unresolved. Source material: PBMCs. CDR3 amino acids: CASSLVLADTQYF. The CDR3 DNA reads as TGCGCCAGCAGCTTGGTTCTAGCAGATACGCAGTATTTT.